This T cell receptor (beta chain) emerged from a study of T cells in Graves' hyperthyroidism and ophthalmopathy. Study-level information: Any treatment followed the collection of peripheral blood at initial diagnosis.

This clonotype was detected many times. The target antigen is unknown. Hyperthyroidism in the patients, aged 18 to 65, was newly diagnosed and under 2 months in duration. Researchers took RNA transcripts and amplified the TCR beta CDR3 regions from them. The TCR CDR3 first-round RT-PCR relied on the HTBI primer set. TCRdb recomputed calls from the multiplex PCR reads with MiXCR, one row per CDR3 protein. Here the sample spans roughly 380,000 distinct CDR3 sequences, more than 11% being singletons. Trimming stripped 4 bases from V and 9 bases from J, with 16 bases between. This CDR3 spans 14 amino acids. Germline V gene lookup returns CDR1 LGHDT and CDR2 YNNKEL (reference sequence). Study-wide results and limits: For ophthalmopathy, model prediction preceded onset by a median roughly 6.2 months. Blood shared most expanded thyroid clonotypes above 0.001.

This TCR was recovered from an older woman with Graves' hyperthyroidism. V is TRBV3-1 and J is TRBJ1-5; D not certain. The sequenced material came from blood. The CDR3 DNA reads TGTGCCAGCAGCCTTTCGGAGCTAAGTCGGCCCCAGCATTTT. Translating gives CASSLSELSRPQHF.